What follows are 21 T cell receptor beta chains derived from one specimen sequenced in a study of blood T cells in healthy people across ages. Combining a sample-barcoded 5' primer with a J-beta primer mix, a second PCR ran for about 7 to 11 cycles. A single record per CDR3 protein comes from TCRdb applying MiXCR to the 5' RACE reads. The sample lists around 520,000 distinct CDR3 sequences; around a quarter were seen once. These sequences were also reported in another study, on T cells of mothers and their children.

The sample was blood. The receptors shown here come from a boy aged 2 to 9 in good health.

This clonotype was found a few times. The chain employs TRBV29-1 and TRBJ1-2, with 7 bases fitting TRBD1. Germline V CDR1 and CDR2: SQVTM, ANQGSEA. CDR3 size: 13 residues. J was trimmed by 3 bases and V by 7 bases; bases with no gene match: 8. This chain's CDR3 is CSADRAGDYGYTF. The CDR3 DNA reads as TGCAGCGCTGACAGGGCGGGGGACTATGGCTACACCTTC.

This clonotype has at least ten counts. The J gene is TRBJ2-3, the V gene TRBV9; D uncertain. Germline lookup yields CDR1 SGDLS and CDR2 YYNGEE. The CDR3 has 15 residues. Trimming removed 0 bases from V and 2 bases from J, with 10 bases in between. CDR3 protein: CASSVGTLFTDTQYF. In nucleotides, the CDR3 is TGTGCCAGCAGCGTAGGAACACTCTTCACAGATACGCAGTATTTT.

This sequence joins TRBV29-1 and TRBJ2-5; the match to TRBD2 covers 12 bases. The assigned J gene may be wrong: the sequence end matches TRBJ2-7 better. This CDR3 has 15 amino acids. Per the germline V gene, CDR1 is SQVTM and CDR2 is ANQGSEA. CDR3 region: CSVSSTSGSIYEQYF. The CDR3, as DNA: TGCAGCGTTTCGTCGACTAGCGGGAGTATATACGAGCAGTACTTC.

In regard to this clonotype: A read error may explain this, as a much larger clone is one base away. The gene calls are TRBV6-2 or TRBV6-3 and TRBJ2-1; 12 bases fit TRBD2. CDR3 length: 15 amino acids. J was trimmed by 6 bases and V by 0 bases; bases with no gene match: 0. Germline-derived CDR1 and CDR2 are MNHEY and SVGEGT. This CDR3 reads CASSYSTSGSNEQFF. CDR3 in DNA: TGTGCCAGCAGTTACTCGACTAGCGGGAGCAATGAGCAGTTCTTC.

The V and J genes are TRBV20-1 and TRBJ1-6; TRBD1 aligns across 7 bases. The ends lost 3 bases at V and 0 bases at J; junction bases unmatched: 5. The CDR3 runs 16 residues. CDR1 is DFQATT, CDR2 SNEGSKA, per germline (reference sequence). For the CDR3, the DNA is TGCAGTGCTAGGACAGGGACGAGCTCCTATAATTCACCCCTCCACTTT. This encodes CSARTGTSSYNSPLHF.

The V and J genes are TRBV2 and TRBJ2-1, with 9 nucleotides matching TRBD1. This CDR3 comprises 15 residues. The V gene end was trimmed by 4 bases and the J gene end by 10 bases; junction bases not matched to a gene: 11. CDR1 and CDR2 from the germline V gene are SNHLY and FYNNEI. Here the CDR3 DNA reads TGTGCCAGCAGTGTGTGGACAGGGGTGGCGGAAGAGCAGTTCTTC. Translating gives CASSVWTGVAEEQFF.

The chain joins TRBV5-1 to TRBJ2-5; no clear D. The J call may be mistaken, given a closer DNA end match to TRBJ2-1. The CDR3 runs 13 residues. Germline CDR1 is SGHRS and CDR2 is YFSETQ. DNA of the CDR3: TGCGCCAGCAGCTTGGACTATCACAATGAGCAGTTCTTC. This sequence encodes CASSLDYHNEQFF.

This clonotype was detected only a few times. The chain uses TRBV10-3 and TRBJ2-2; 11 nucleotides agree with TRBD2. CDR3 length: 16 residues. V gave up 2 bases and J gave up 2 bases; unmatched junction bases: 1. Germline CDR1 is ENHRY and CDR2 is SYGVKD. DNA for the CDR3: TGTGCCATCAGTGAGACTAGCGGGGGTAACACCGGGGAGCTGTTTTTT. This translates into CAISETSGGNTGELFF.

The table lists this clonotype with a few counts. The chain combines TRBV5-1 with TRBJ2-5; TRBD1 or TRBD2 may be the D gene (5 bases each). Per germline, CDR1 SGHRS and CDR2 YFSETQ. CDR3 length: 14 amino acids. V lost 4 bases and J 1 base, leaving 11 bases between the germline ends. CDR3 bases: TGCGCCAGCAGCCGTGCCGGGACCCAAGAGACCCAGTACTTC. The encoded protein is CASSRAGTQETQYF.

This clonotype was seen a few times. This rearrangement joins TRBV7-2 to TRBJ1-4; TRBD1 matches 7 bases. V lost 0 bases to trimming and J lost 3 bases; unmatched junction nucleotides: 13. The CDR3 has 19 residues. Per germline, CDR1 SGHTA and CDR2 FQGNSA. The CDR3 nucleotides are TGTGCCAGCAGCTTAGCCGGCACGTACAGGGGAGGGCCTAATGAAAAACTGTTTTTT. It specifies CASSLAGTYRGGPNEKLFF. The complete variable domain, with remaining parts taken from reference TRBV7-2 and TRBJ1-4, reads GAGVSQSPSNKVTEKGKDVELRCDPISGHTALYWYRQSLGQGLEFLIYFQGNSAPDKSGLPSDRFSAERTGGSVSTLTIQRTQQEDSAVYLCASSLAGTYRGGPNEKLFFGSGTQLSVL.

This clonotype was found a few times. The V gene is TRBV4-1, the J gene TRBJ1-1; D is perhaps TRBD1 (5 bases). CDR3 length: 16 residues. With 3 bases removed from V and 4 bases from J, the gap between germline ends came to 18 bases. The V gene's germline CDR1 is MGHRA and CDR2 YSYEKL. The CDR3 sequence is CASSHPRGRAGTEAFF. The CDR3 DNA reads TGCGCCAGCAGCCACCCAAGGGGCAGGGCCGGCACTGAAGCTTTCTTT.

There are a few counts of this clonotype. V usage is TRBV12-3 or TRBV12-4 and J usage is TRBJ2-5; 7 nucleotides line up with TRBD2. The end of the DNA aligns better with TRBJ2-7, so the J call may be wrong. The CDR3 has 15 residues. CDR3 loop: CASSLGLAASSEQYF. In DNA form, the CDR3 reads TGTGCCAGCAGTTTAGGGCTAGCGGCCTCCAGCGAGCAGTACTTC.

This clonotype has only a few counts. J is TRBJ1-2 and V is TRBV12-3 or TRBV12-4; no definite D call. CDR3 length: 14 residues. The ends were cut back, 2 bases at V and 1 base at J, with 8 bases in the middle. The CDR3 spells CASSLSGGNYGYTF. DNA for the CDR3: TGTGCCAGCAGTTTATCGGGCGGTAACTATGGCTACACCTTC.

This clonotype was observed many times. The genes are TRBV5-5 and TRBJ2-5, with TRBD1 matching over 7 bases. The trim removed 5 bases at V and 5 bases at J, leaving 9 bases unmatched. CDR3 length: 14 residues. CDR1 SGHKS and CDR2 YYEKEE come from the germline V gene (reference sequence). CDR3 region: CASRETGLRETQYF. In DNA, the CDR3 is TGTGCCAGCAGGGAGACAGGGTTGAGGGAGACCCAGTACTTC.

This clonotype was counted many times. The rearrangement uses TRBV28 and TRBJ1-4; D possibly corresponds to TRBD1 (6 bases). Germline CDR1 reads MDHEN; CDR2 reads SYDVKM. Trimming shortened V by 4 bases and J by 7 bases, and 16 bases separated the two germline ends. The CDR3 spans 15 residues. The CDR3 region is CASSSQGTWSEKLFF. For the CDR3, the DNA is TGTGCCAGCAGTTCACAGGGTACCTGGAGTGAAAAACTGTTTTTT.

This clonotype appeared a few times. The chain couples TRBV5-1 to TRBJ1-1; weak D call: TRBD1 (5 bases). The CDR3 totals 16 residues. Germline assignment: CDR1 SGHRS and CDR2 YFSETQ. V was cut by 4 bases and J by 7 bases, with 23 bases left in between. CDR3 protein: CASSPGRAGTQVEAFF. The CDR3 DNA reads as TGCGCCAGCAGCCCGGGCCGGGCCGGGACGCAAGTTGAAGCTTTCTTT.

As to this clonotype: The junction shows a germline mismatch at one end, possibly a read error. V and J are TRBV6-5 and TRBJ2-1; 7 bases line up with TRBD2. The CDR3 is 14 amino acids. The germline CDR1 and CDR2 sequences are MNHEY and SVGAGI. The CDR3 reads CASSYSGGWQTQYF. In nucleotides, the CDR3 is TGTGCCAGCAGTTACTCGGGAGGGTGGCAGACCCAGTACTTT.

V is TRBV2 and J is TRBJ2-7; TRBD2 agrees at 8 bases. CDR3 size: 13 residues. Germline CDR1 and CDR2: SNHLY and FYNNEI. V gave up 6 bases and J gave up 1 base; unmatched junction bases: 2. The CDR3 DNA sequence: TGTGCCAGCAGGGGACTAGGATCCTACGAGCAGTACTTC. Amino acids: CASRGLGSYEQYF.

This rearrangement joins TRBV15 to TRBJ2-2; D is perhaps TRBD2 (5 bases). Trimming removed 0 bases from V and 6 bases from J, with 8 bases in between. The germline V gene has CDR1 LNHNV and CDR2 YYDKDF (reference sequence). The CDR3 sequence is 14 residues long. CDR3 amino acids: CATSRDLGAGELFF. The DNA of the CDR3 is TGTGCCACCAGCAGAGATCTCGGGGCCGGGGAGCTGTTTTTT.

This clonotype has just one count. V usage is TRBV12-3 or TRBV12-4 and J usage is TRBJ1-2, with a possible D match to TRBD1 (6 bases). The V and J ends lost 2 bases and 8 bases respectively, with 9 bases between them. The CDR3 spans 12 residues. The CDR3 DNA reads as TGTGCCAGCAGTTTATCCAGGGGCGGCTACACCTTC. Protein sequence: CASSLSRGGYTF.

V and J are TRBV12-3 or TRBV12-4 and TRBJ2-3; maybe TRBD1 (6 bases). V shed 1 base and J shed 10 bases, with 9 bases lying between them. CDR3 length equals 12 residues. CDR3 in DNA: TGTGCCAGCAGTTTAGTAGAGGGGGCGCAGTATTTT. This gives the protein CASSLVEGAQYF.